This TCR beta chain came from a study of shared clonotypes between healthy human individuals. Study in general: The study used three CD4 naive, three CD4 memory, two CD8 naive and one CD8 memory plate per donor. Notes on the study in general: Researchers sampled only blood; tissue repertoires likely differ. Naive subsets generally exceeded memory subsets in estimated richness.

Produced via immunoSEQ multiplex PCR; TCRdb's table is partial and in-frame only. This repertoire shows approximately 2,000,000 clones, 85% to 95% found once; its top ten account for more than 0.35%. The CDR3 has 16 amino acids. Germline V gives CDR1 SGHTA, CDR2 FQGNSA. After removal of 5 bases from V and 6 bases from J, the junction contained 11 bases not matched to a gene. Comments on this clone: Its antigen remains unidentified.

Participating donors were healthy, HIV-negative adults free of recent acute infections or vaccinations. The sample was naive CD4+ T cells from PBMCs. Specified subset: CD45RA+ positively selected. The chain is built from TRBV7-2 and TRBJ2-4; 9 nucleotides match TRBD1. This TCR derives from a man aged 18 to 30 in good health. Some clones in this sample may be carry-over from other donors' samples. The CDR3 region is CASSAHRQGVGNIQYF. CDR3 bases: TGTGCCAGCAGCGCCCACCGACAGGGGGTCGGAAACATTCAGTACTTC.